Sequencing of this T cell receptor beta chain was carried out in a study of blood T cells in healthy people across ages. Donors each provided roughly 11 milliliters of peripheral blood. With each sample, at least 6 micrograms of total RNA were extracted. Of note for this clonotype: Its antigen remains unknown.

A second PCR, run for about 7 to 11 cycles, used a sample-barcoded 5' primer plus a J-beta primer mix. TCRdb re-called the 5' RACE reads through MiXCR, storing one row per CDR3 protein. The profile shows over 1,200,000 distinct CDR3 sequences, 55% to 75% of them singletons. Study-level points and caveats: Expanded clonotype changes were possibly confounded by unknown donor CMV status.

Per germline, CDR1 ENHRY and CDR2 SYGVKD. This CDR3 spans 15 amino acids. The V gene end was trimmed by 6 bases and the J gene end by 0 bases; junction bases not matched to a gene: 2. The V call is TRBV10-3, the J call TRBJ2-5, with TRBD2 identical over 12 bases. This receptor was identified in a man in his late teens or twenties in good health. The sample comprised blood. The CDR3 DNA is TGTGCCATCAGGAGGACTAGCGGGAACCAAGAGACCCAGTACTTC. Its protein product is CAIRRTSGNQETQYF.